The subject of this entry is one TCR beta chain. As yet, its antigen is unknown. Trimming at V came to 4 bases and at J to 4 bases, leaving 4 bases not matched to a gene. This CDR3 is 14 amino acids long. From germline, CDR1 is SGHRS and CDR2 YFSETQ. The method was immunoSEQ multiplex PCR; TCRdb's version includes in-frame clones alone and lacks a portion of them. This sample has around 69,000 clones, with approximately 79% found just once. This entry is derived from a study of vaccination effects on CD4 cells after COVID-19. Overall study context: Post-vaccine specimens arrived a median 72 days past the second dose.

CD4+ T cells were isolated after less than 12 days of culture. BNT162b2 vaccine or mRNA-1273 vaccine was given to participants in two doses. It was on days 3 and 7 that half the medium was replaced with IL-2 medium. The chain links TRBV5-1 to TRBJ2-5, with TRBD1 identical over 10 bases. Sequencing used CD4+ T cells from PBMCs cultured without peptide, obtained after COVID-19 vaccination. This TCR derives from a human donor who received a COVID-19 vaccine. The CDR3 spells CASSLRDRGETQYF. The CDR3 nucleotides are TGCGCCAGCAGCCTCCGGGACAGGGGAGAGACCCAGTACTTC.